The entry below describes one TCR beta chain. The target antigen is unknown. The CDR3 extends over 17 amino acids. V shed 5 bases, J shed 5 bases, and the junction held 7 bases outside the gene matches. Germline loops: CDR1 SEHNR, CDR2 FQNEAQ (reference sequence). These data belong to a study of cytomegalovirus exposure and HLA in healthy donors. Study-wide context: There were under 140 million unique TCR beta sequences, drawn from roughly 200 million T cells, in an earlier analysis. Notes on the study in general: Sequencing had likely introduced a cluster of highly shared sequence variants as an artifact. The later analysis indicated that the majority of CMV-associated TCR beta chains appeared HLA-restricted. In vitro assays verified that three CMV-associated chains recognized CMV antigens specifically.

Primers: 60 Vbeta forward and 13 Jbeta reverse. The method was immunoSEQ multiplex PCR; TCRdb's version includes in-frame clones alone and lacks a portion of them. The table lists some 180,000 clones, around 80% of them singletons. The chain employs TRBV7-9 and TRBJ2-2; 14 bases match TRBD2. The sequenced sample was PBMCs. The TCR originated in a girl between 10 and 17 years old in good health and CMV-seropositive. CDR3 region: CASSPGLAGVGTGELFF. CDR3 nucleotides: TGTGCCAGCAGCCCGGGACTAGCGGGAGTAGGAACCGGGGAGCTGTTTTTT.